This T cell receptor beta chain was sequenced for a study of memory CD4+ T cells and cytomegalovirus serostatus. This clone was picked up a small number of times. The sort gate was single viable CD3+CD4+CD8-CD45RO+ cells for memory CD4+ T cells. The CDR3 has 15 amino acids. Germline CDR1 is SGDLS and CDR2 is YYNGEE. Losses at the gene ends were 0 bases for V and 1 base for J; bases not matched to a gene: 3. TCRdb keeps only in-frame clones here, not all; method: immunoSEQ multiplex PCR. The table includes about 92,000 clones, 75% to 90% detected once. The chain is built from TRBV9 and TRBJ1-1; 7 nucleotides align to TRBD1. The clonotype comes from an adult in good health and CMV-seropositive. The material sequenced was memory CD4+ T cells from blood. The DNA for the CDR3 is TGTGCCAGCAGCGTAGATAGGACAGGGAACACTGAAGCTTTCTTT. Its protein product is CASSVDRTGNTEAFF. The variable domain in full, with the rest retrieved from reference TRBV9 and TRBJ1-1, is DSGVTQTPKHLITATGQRVTLRCSPRSGDLSVYWYQQSLDQGLQFLIQYYNGEERAKGNILERFSAQQFPDLHSELNLSSLELGDSALYFCASSVDRTGNTEAFFGQGTRLTVV.